These T cell receptor beta chains were read from a single sample in a study of T cell clones after liver transplantation. Method: immunoSEQ multiplex PCR; TCRdb's copy keeps in-frame clones and lacks some. Of some 120,000 clones listed, less than 95% are singletons. The input for sequencing was CD4+ T cells from blood, taken 12 months after liver transplant. The receptors stem from a human patient who received a liver transplant. Part of the T cell pool may stem from the graft donor. Each CDR3 is given with its conserved first and last residue. Fields, in order: V gene, D gene, clone size, J gene, CDR3 DNA, CDR3 protein. The D gene is left open where the match is weak. Only part of the rows carry a size: once, few, many, or a class if the clone is expanded.

V: TRBV2; D: TRBD1; size: NA; J: TRBJ1-4; DNA: TGTGCCAGCAGTGTTCAGGGGGCAGGGGAAAAACTGTTTTTT; CDR3: CASSVQGAGEKLFF
V: TRBV7-2; D: TRBD2; size: NA; J: TRBJ2-7; DNA: TGTGCCAGCAGCGAGGCTGCTAGCGGGACCTCGTACGAGCAGTACTTC; CDR3: CASSEAASGTSYEQYF
V: TRBV29-1; D: NA; size: NA; J: TRBJ1-1; DNA: TGCAGCGTTGAGGTACAACAGAACACTGAAGCTTTCTTT; CDR3: CSVEVQQNTEAFF
V: TRBV30; D: NA; size: NA; J: TRBJ1-6; DNA: TGTGCCTGGACCACTCTCGGGGGGCGCCCCCTCCACTTT; CDR3: CAWTTLGGRPLHF
V: TRBV27; D: TRBD2; size: NA; J: TRBJ2-3; DNA: TGTGCCAGCAGTGGTGGACTAGCGGGAGGGCCGAAACTCACAGATACGCAGTATTTT; CDR3: CASSGGLAGGPKLTDTQYF
V: TRBV4-2; D: TRBD2; size: NA; J: TRBJ2-5; DNA: TGTGCCAGCAGCCAGACGACTAGCGGGCTACAAGAGACCCAGTACTTC; CDR3: CASSQTTSGLQETQYF
V: TRBV6-1; D: TRBD1; size: NA; J: TRBJ2-7; DNA: TGTGCCAGCAACCGGGACAGGGGTTCCCACGAGCAGTACTTC; CDR3: CASNRDRGSHEQYF
V: TRBV19; D: TRBD1; size: NA; J: TRBJ1-3; DNA: TGTGCCAGTAGCCTCAGGGGGAACGGAAACACCATATATTTT; CDR3: CASSLRGNGNTIYF
V: TRBV18; D: TRBD1; size: NA; J: TRBJ2-7; DNA: TGTGCCAGCTCACCACCGAGCGGGACAGGGGGCCACGAGCAGTACTTC; CDR3: CASSPPSGTGGHEQYF
V: TRBV29-1; D: TRBD1; size: many; J: TRBJ2-1; DNA: TGCAGCGTTGTGCCCGGACAGGACCACAATGAGCAGTTCTTC; CDR3: CSVVPGQDHNEQFF
V: TRBV7-8; D: NA; size: NA; J: TRBJ2-3; DNA: TGTGCCAGCAGCCCAAAAGGGACTTCAGATACGCAGTATTTT; CDR3: CASSPKGTSDTQYF
V: TRBV6-5; D: NA; size: NA; J: TRBJ2-7; DNA: TGTGCCAGCAGTTATCAACCAAAATACGAGCAGTACTTC; CDR3: CASSYQPKYEQYF
V: TRBV18; D: NA; size: NA; J: TRBJ2-7; DNA: TGTGCCAGCTCACCCATGGACTACGAGCAGTACTTC; CDR3: CASSPMDYEQYF
V: TRBV6-5; D: TRBD1; size: NA; J: TRBJ2-1; DNA: TGTGCCAGCAGTCAAGACAGGGGTAAGGATGAGCAGTTCTTC; CDR3: CASSQDRGKDEQFF
V: TRBV9; D: NA; size: NA; J: TRBJ2-7; DNA: TGTGCCAGCAGCGTAGGCCGCGAGCAGTACTTC; CDR3: CASSVGREQYF
V: TRBV10-3; D: NA; size: NA; J: TRBJ1-1; DNA: TGTGCCATCAGCCTTCAGGGGAACACTGAAGCTTTCTTT; CDR3: CAISLQGNTEAFF
V: TRBV28; D: NA; size: NA; J: TRBJ1-2; DNA: TGTGCCAGCAGTTTAGACGGACGGAGATTCGGTGGCTACACCTTC; CDR3: CASSLDGRRFGGYTF
V: TRBV29-1; D: TRBD1; size: NA; J: TRBJ2-5; DNA: TGCAGCGTTGCTTTAGGACAGGTGGAAGAGACCCAGTACTTC; CDR3: CSVALGQVEETQYF
V: TRBV2; D: NA; size: once; J: TRBJ2-1; DNA: TGTGCCAGCAGTGAGAGGGTCGATGAGCAGTTCTTC; CDR3: CASSERVDEQFF
V: TRBV6-6; D: TRBD1; size: NA; J: TRBJ1-2; DNA: TGTGCCAGCAGTCGACAACAGGGGGCTAGCTATGGCTACACCTTC; CDR3: CASSRQQGASYGYTF
V: TRBV5-6; D: NA; size: NA; J: TRBJ1-5; DNA: TGTGCCAGCAGCTTGGGCCGGGATCAGCCCCAGCATTTT; CDR3: CASSLGRDQPQHF
V: TRBV10-3; D: NA; size: NA; J: TRBJ2-7; DNA: TGTGCCATCAGCCTGGACGGATTACGCGAGCAGTACTTC; CDR3: CAISLDGLREQYF
V: TRBV19; D: NA; size: NA; J: TRBJ1-4; DNA: TGTGCCAGTAGTTTCCAGGGTTCAACTAATGAAAAACTGTTTTTT; CDR3: CASSFQGSTNEKLFF
V: TRBV5-1; D: NA; size: NA; J: TRBJ2-3; DNA: TGCGCCAGCAGCGTAGCGCTGGTGCGAACAGATACGCAGTATTTT; CDR3: CASSVALVRTDTQYF
V: TRBV4-3; D: NA; size: few; J: TRBJ2-3; DNA: TGCGCCAGCAGCCCCAGGGCCGGGAGCGGCACAGATACGCAGTATTTT; CDR3: CASSPRAGSGTDTQYF
V: TRBV10-3; D: TRBD2; size: NA; J: TRBJ2-2; DNA: TGTGCCATCAGTGAGACGGGGGGACTAGCCCCGGGCACCGGGGAGCTGTTTTTT; CDR3: CAISETGGLAPGTGELFF
V: TRBV29-1; D: NA; size: NA; J: TRBJ1-3; DNA: TGCAGCGTGGACACTTCAGGGGCTGGAAACACCATATATTTT; CDR3: CSVDTSGAGNTIYF